This T cell receptor beta chain was obtained from a study of blood T cell repertoires in COVID-19. The CDR3 is 14 residues long. V was pared by 4 bases and J by 6 bases, with 17 bases between. Per the germline V gene, CDR1 is GTSNPN and CDR2 is SVGIG (reference sequence). Original analysis: Amplification of reference gene primers provided the estimated nucleated cell counts. Data came from immunoSEQ multiplex PCR; TCRdb stores just in-frame clones and leaves some out. The V and J calls and clone size were taken over from that table, and D and trimming were inferred from the DNA. Of tens of thousands of clones detected, about 80% appear once; the ten largest clones hold approximately 7%. Seattle patient enrollment occurred during active infection, with longitudinal follow-up thereafter.

The source material was peripheral blood. The receptor was isolated from a man aged 25 to 40 with COVID-19, enrolled during active disease. The V call is TRBV30, the J call TRBJ2-3; weak D call: TRBD2 (6 bases). Here the CDR3 DNA reads TGTGCCTGGACTTGGAGGGACCCCCCGGATACGCAGTATTTT. This codes for CAWTWRDPPDTQYF.